This T cell receptor (beta chain) originates from a study of T cells in Graves' hyperthyroidism and ophthalmopathy. Study overall: Peripheral blood samples were taken at initial diagnosis, prior to any treatment.

From RNA transcripts, TCR beta CDR3 regions were amplified. First-round RT-PCR of the TCR CDR3 relied on the HTBI primer set. TCRdb re-called the multiplex PCR reads with MiXCR, one entry per CDR3 protein. The sample holds under 500,000 distinct CDR3 sequences; over 11% are singletons and the top ten take 25% to 30%. Sequencing was performed on blood. The TCR sequence derives from a man in his fifties with Graves' ophthalmopathy.

In DNA form, the CDR3 reads TGTGCCAGCAGGGCCGGGACAGGGTCGAACACTGAAGCTTTCTTT. Its translation is CASRAGTGSNTEAFF. The chain links TRBV6-1 to TRBJ1-1, with 9 bases aligning to TRBD1. The CDR3 runs 15 residues. Per the germline V gene, CDR1 is MNHNS and CDR2 is SASEGT. Trimming at V came to 6 bases and at J to 1 base, leaving 6 bases not matched to a gene.